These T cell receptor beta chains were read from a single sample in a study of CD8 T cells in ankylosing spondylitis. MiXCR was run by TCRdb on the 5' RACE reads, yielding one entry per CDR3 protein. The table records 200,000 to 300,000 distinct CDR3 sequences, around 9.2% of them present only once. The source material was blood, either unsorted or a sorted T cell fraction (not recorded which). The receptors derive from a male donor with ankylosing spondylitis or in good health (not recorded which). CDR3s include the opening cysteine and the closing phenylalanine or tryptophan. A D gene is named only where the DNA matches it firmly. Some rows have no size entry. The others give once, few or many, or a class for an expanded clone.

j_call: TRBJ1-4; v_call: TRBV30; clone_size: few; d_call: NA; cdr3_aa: CAWSIPPGPGNEKLFF; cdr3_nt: TGTGCCTGGAGTATTCCTCCGGGACCGGGGAATGAAAAACTGTTTTTT
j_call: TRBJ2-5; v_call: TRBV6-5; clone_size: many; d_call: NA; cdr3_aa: CASSLPGHPAETQYF; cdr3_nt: TGTGCCAGCAGTTTGCCGGGACACCCCGCGGAGACCCAGTACTTC
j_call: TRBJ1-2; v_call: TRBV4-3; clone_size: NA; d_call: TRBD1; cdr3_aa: CASSRLTQGGGADYGYTF; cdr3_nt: TGCGCCAGCAGCCGACTAACTCAGGGAGGGGGCGCAGACTATGGCTACACCTTC
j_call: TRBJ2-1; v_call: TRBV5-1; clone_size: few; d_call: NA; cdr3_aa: CASSLAEGNEQFF; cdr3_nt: TGCGCCAGCAGCTTGGCCGAGGGGAATGAGCAGTTCTTC
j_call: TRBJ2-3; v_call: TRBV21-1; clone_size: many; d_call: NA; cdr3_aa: CARPNRGATDTQYF; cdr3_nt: TGTGCCAGGCCCAATAGGGGGGCCACAGATACGCAGTATTTT
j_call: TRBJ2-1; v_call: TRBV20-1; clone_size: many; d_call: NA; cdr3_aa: CSARAKGGGNNEQFF; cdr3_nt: TGCAGTGCTAGAGCCAAGGGGGGGGGGAACAATGAGCAGTTCTTC
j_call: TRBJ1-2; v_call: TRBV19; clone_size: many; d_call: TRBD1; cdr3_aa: CASSNKRDSFLWYGYTF; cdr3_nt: TGTGCCAGTAGTAACAAAAGGGACAGCTTCCTTTGGTATGGCTACACCTTC
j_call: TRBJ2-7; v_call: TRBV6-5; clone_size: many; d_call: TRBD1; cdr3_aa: CASSYGVGQASYEQYF; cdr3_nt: TGTGCCAGCAGTTACGGGGTCGGACAGGCCTCCTACGAGCAGTACTTC
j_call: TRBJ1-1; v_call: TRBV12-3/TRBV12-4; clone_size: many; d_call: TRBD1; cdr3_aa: CASRTPGGTEAFF; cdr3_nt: TGTGCCAGCAGGACCCCAGGGGGGACTGAAGCTTTCTTT
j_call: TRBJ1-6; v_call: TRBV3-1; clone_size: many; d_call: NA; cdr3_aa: CASSQGVDSPLHF; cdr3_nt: TGTGCCAGCAGCCAAGGGGTAGATTCACCCCTCCACTTT
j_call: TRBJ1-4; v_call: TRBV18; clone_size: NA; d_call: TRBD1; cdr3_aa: CASSTGTDEKLFF; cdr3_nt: TGTGCCAGCTCAACGGGGACAGATGAAAAACTGTTTTTT
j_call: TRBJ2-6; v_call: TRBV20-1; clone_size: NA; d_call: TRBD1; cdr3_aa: CCARGTGGPSGANVLTF; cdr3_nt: TGCTGTGCTAGAGGTACAGGGGGCCCATCTGGGGCCAACGTCCTGACTTTC
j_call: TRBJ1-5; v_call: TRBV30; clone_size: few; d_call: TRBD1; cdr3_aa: CAWSVPVMGQTFYSNQPQHF; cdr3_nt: TGTGCCTGGAGTGTACCGGTAATGGGACAGACATTCTATAGCAATCAGCCCCAGCATTTT
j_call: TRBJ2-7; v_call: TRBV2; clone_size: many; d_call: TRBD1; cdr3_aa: CASPDRDSPYEQYF; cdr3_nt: TGTGCCAGCCCGGACCGGGACAGCCCCTACGAGCAGTACTTC
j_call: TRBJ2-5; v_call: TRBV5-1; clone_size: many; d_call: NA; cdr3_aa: CASSFGQQNQETQYF; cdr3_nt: TGCGCCAGCAGCTTCGGACAGCAGAACCAAGAGACCCAGTACTTC
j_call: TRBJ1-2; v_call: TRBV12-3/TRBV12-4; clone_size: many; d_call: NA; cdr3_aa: CASSLGGGTYGYTF; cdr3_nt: TGTGCCAGCAGCCTTGGGGGGGGAACCTATGGCTACACCTTC
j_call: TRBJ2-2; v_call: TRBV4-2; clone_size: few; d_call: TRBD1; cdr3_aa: CASSQYLAGTGSNTGELFF; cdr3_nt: TGTGCCAGCAGCCAATACCTCGCCGGGACAGGCTCGAACACCGGGGAGCTGTTTTTT
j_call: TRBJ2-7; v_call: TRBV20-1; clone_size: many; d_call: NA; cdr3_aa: CSARKEHFYEQYF; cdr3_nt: TGCAGTGCTAGAAAGGAGCACTTCTACGAGCAGTACTTC
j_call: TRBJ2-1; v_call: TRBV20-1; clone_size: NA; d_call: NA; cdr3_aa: CSALAIRGSVQFF; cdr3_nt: TGCAGTGCTCTAGCGATCCGGGGCTCAGTGCAGTTCTTC
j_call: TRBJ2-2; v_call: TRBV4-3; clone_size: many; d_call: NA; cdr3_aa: CASRPTGHNTGELFF; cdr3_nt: TGCGCCAGCAGGCCGACGGGACACAACACCGGGGAGCTGTTTTTT
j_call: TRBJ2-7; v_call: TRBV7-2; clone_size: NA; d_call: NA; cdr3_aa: CASSFLGPSYEQYF; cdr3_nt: TGTGCCAGCAGCTTTCTCGGCCCCTCCTACGAGCAGTACTTC
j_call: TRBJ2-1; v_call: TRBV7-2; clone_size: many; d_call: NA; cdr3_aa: CASSFQGMNNEQFF; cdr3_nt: TGTGCCAGCAGCTTCCAGGGAATGAACAATGAGCAGTTCTTC
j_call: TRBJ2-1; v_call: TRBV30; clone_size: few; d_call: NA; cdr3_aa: CAWSVSPNNNEQFF; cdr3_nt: TGTGCCTGGAGTGTTTCCCCAAATAACAATGAGCAGTTCTTC
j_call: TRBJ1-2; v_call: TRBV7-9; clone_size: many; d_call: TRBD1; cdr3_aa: CASSLEGRGRANYGYTF; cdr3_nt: TGTGCCAGCAGCTTAGAGGGCAGGGGGCGAGCGAACTATGGCTACACCTTC
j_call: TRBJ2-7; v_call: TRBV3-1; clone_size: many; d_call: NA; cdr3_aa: CASSQERLAVIHEQYF; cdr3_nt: TGTGCCAGCAGCCAAGAAAGGCTAGCAGTTATCCACGAGCAGTACTTC
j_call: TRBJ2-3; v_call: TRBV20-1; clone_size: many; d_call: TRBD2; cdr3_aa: CSAPTSGGSTDTQYF; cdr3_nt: TGCAGTGCTCCAACTAGCGGGGGCAGCACAGATACGCAGTATTTT
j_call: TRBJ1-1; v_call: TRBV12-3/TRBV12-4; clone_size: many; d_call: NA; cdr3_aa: CASSFTKMNTEAFF; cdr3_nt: TGTGCCAGCAGTTTTACCAAAATGAACACTGAAGCTTTCTTT
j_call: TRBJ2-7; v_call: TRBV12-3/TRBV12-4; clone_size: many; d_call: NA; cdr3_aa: CASSSWDNSYEQYF; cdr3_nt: TGTGCCAGCAGCTCGTGGGACAACTCCTACGAGCAGTACTTC
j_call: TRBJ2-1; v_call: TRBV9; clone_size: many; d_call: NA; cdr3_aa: CASSGTGTPYNEQFF; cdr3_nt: TGTGCCAGCAGCGGCACAGGGACCCCCTACAATGAGCAGTTCTTC
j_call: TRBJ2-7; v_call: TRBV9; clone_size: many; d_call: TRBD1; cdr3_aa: CASSGQGVGEQYF; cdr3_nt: TGTGCCAGCAGCGGACAGGGGGTGGGAGAGCAGTACTTC
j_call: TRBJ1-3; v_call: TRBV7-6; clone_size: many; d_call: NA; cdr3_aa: CASSLAGQALSGNTIYF; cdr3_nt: TGTGCCAGCAGCTTAGCGGGGCAGGCCCTCTCTGGAAACACCATATATTTT
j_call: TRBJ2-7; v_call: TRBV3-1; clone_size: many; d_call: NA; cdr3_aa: CASSQGIGGGPTDEQYF; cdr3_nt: TGTGCCAGCAGCCAAGGGATTGGAGGGGGTCCGACCGACGAGCAGTACTTC
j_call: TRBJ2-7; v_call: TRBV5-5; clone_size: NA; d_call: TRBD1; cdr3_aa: CASSRGQGLAYEQYF; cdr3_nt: TGTGCCAGCAGCCGAGGACAGGGCCTTGCCTACGAGCAGTACTTC
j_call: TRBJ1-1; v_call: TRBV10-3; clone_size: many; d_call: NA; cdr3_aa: CAISKDGGNTEAFF; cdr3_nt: TGTGCCATCAGTAAAGACGGCGGGAACACTGAAGCTTTCTTT
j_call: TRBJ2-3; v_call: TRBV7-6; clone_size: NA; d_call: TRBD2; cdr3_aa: CASSISGGGNTDTQYF; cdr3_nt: TGTGCCAGCAGCATCAGCGGGGGGGGGAACACAGATACGCAGTATTTT
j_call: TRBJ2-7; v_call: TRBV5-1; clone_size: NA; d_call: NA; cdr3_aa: CASSQEGTQYF; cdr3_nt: TGCGCCAGCAGCCAGGAGGGGACGCAGTACTTC
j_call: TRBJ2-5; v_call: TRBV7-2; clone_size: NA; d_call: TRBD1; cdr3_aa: CASSRDRGDPKETQYF; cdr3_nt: TGTGCCAGCAGCCGGGACAGGGGTGACCCTAAAGAGACCCAGTACTTC
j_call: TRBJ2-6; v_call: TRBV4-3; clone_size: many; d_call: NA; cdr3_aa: CASSQGRTTYSGANVLTF; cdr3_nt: TGCGCCAGCAGCCAAGGGAGGACAACCTACTCTGGGGCCAACGTCCTGACTTTC
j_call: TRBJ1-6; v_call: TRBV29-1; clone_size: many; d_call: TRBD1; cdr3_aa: CSGGGQVRKSPLHF; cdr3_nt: TGCAGCGGAGGAGGACAGGTGAGGAAATCACCCCTCCACTTT
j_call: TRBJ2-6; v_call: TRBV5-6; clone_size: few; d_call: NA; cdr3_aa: CASSLPTGANVLTF; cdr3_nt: TGTGCCAGCAGCTTGCCAACAGGGGCCAACGTCCTGACTTTC
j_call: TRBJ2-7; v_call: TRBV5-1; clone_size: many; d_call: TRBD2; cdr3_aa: CASSLESAGGHEQYF; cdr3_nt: TGCGCCAGCAGCTTGGAATCGGCGGGAGGGCACGAGCAGTACTTC
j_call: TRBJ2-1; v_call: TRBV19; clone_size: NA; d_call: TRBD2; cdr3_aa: CASSIGAGERSYEQLF; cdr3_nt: TGTGCCAGTAGTATTGGAGCGGGAGAAAGAAGCTATGAGCAGCTCTTC
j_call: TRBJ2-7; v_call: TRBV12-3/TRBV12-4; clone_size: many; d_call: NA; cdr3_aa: CASSQGYSYEQYF; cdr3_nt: TGTGCCAGCAGCCAAGGTTACTCCTACGAGCAGTACTTC
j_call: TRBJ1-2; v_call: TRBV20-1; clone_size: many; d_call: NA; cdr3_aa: CSASETGSSNYGYTF; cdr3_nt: TGCAGTGCTAGTGAAACCGGGTCCTCTAACTATGGCTACACCTTC
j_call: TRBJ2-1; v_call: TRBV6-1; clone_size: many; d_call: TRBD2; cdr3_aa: CASCLAGEANEQFF; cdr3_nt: TGTGCCAGCTGCCTAGCGGGAGAGGCGAACGAGCAGTTCTTC
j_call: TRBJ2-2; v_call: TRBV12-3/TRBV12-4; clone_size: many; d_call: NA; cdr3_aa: CASGTSNTGELFF; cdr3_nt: TGTGCCAGTGGGACATCGAACACCGGGGAGCTGTTTTTT
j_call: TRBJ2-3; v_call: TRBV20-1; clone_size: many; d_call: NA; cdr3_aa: CSPTNTDTQYF; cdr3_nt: TGCAGTCCGACGAACACAGATACGCAGTATTTT
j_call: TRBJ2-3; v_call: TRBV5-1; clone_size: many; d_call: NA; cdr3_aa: CASSTRTLLDTQYF; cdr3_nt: TGCGCCAGCAGCACGAGGACTTTATTAGATACGCAGTATTTT
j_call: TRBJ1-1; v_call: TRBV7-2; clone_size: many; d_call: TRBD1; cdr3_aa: CASSLRGQGLNTEAFF; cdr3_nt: TGTGCCAGCAGCCTTCGGGGACAGGGATTGAACACTGAAGCTTTCTTT
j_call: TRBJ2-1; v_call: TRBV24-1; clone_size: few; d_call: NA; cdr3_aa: CATSDLDRGGEQFF; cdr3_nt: TGTGCCACCAGTGATTTAGATAGAGGAGGGGAGCAGTTCTTC
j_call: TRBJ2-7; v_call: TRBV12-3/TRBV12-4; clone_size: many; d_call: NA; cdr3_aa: CASSLVPRAYEQYF; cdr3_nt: TGTGCCAGCAGTTTAGTCCCAAGAGCCTACGAGCAGTACTTC
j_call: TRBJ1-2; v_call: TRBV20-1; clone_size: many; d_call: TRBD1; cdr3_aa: CSARDWDSPNLRGYGYTF; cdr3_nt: TGCAGTGCTAGAGACTGGGACAGCCCAAATCTCAGGGGATATGGCTACACCTTC